This TCR beta chain was profiled in a study of cytomegalovirus exposure and HLA in healthy donors. Libraries were prepared by immunoSEQ multiplex PCR; TCRdb keeps only in-frame clonotypes and omits some of them. The data contain 200,000 or so clones, about nine tenths of them seen just once; the ten biggest clones take up approximately 2%. The CDR3 is 16 residues long. CDR1 is SGHDN and CDR2 is FVKESK in the germline V gene. Trimming cost V 0 bases and J 2 bases; bases outside gene matches: 5. While the first cohort had fewer than 850 subjects, the donors belonged to the separate validation cohort of 100 to 150 subjects.

Sequencing was performed on PBMCs. This rearrangement joins TRBV14 to TRBJ2-7, with 9 bases aligning to TRBD2. The TCR was taken from a woman aged 18-29 years in good health and CMV-seropositive. In DNA form, the CDR3 reads TGTGCCAGCAGCCAAGATCGACTAGCGGCGACCTACGAGCAGTACTTC. This codes for CASSQDRLAATYEQYF.